The 14 T cell receptor beta chains below were found in one sample sequenced in a study of cytomegalovirus exposure and HLA in healthy donors. Primers included in the PCR were 60 Vbeta and 13 Jbeta primers. TCRdb's copy holds only in-frame clones and misses some; the assay was immunoSEQ multiplex PCR. The repertoire holds roughly 200,000 clones, 65% to 90% seen once, with approximately 0.31% in the top ten. The sample comprised PBMCs. These receptors all stem from a woman aged 25 to 39 in good health and CMV-seronegative.

The J gene is TRBJ2-2, the V gene TRBV9; D is unresolved. The CDR3 sequence is 12 residues long. Trimming stripped 0 bases from V and 7 bases from J, with 4 bases between. Germline-derived CDR1 and CDR2 are SGDLS and YYNGEE. The CDR3 bases are TGTGCCAGCAGCGTAGGAGACGGGGAGCTGTTTTTT. It yields the protein CASSVGDGELFF.

The rearrangement links TRBV7-2 to TRBJ2-1; 8 positions agree with TRBD2. The CDR3 contains 17 residues. Germline assignment: CDR1 SGHTA and CDR2 FQGNSA. V gave up 3 bases and J gave up 10 bases; unmatched junction bases: 17. Here the CDR3 reads CASSFSKGSSLAAEQFF. CDR3 coding DNA: TGTGCCAGCAGCTTTTCGAAGGGGTCGTCACTAGCGGCCGAGCAGTTCTTC.

The chain is built from TRBV4-1 and TRBJ2-3; TRBD2 aligns across 9 bases. The CDR3 runs to 15 residues. In germline, CDR1 is MGHRA, CDR2 YSYEKL. V was pared by 4 bases and J by 1 base, with 3 bases of the junction left unmatched. CDR3: CASSPSSGGTDTQYF. As DNA, the CDR3 is TGCGCCAGCAGCCCCTCTAGCGGGGGCACAGATACGCAGTATTTT.

The V gene is TRBV29-1, the J gene TRBJ2-1, with D possibly matching TRBD2 (7 bases). Per the germline V gene, CDR1 is SQVTM and CDR2 is ANQGSEA. The CDR3 covers 16 residues. Trimming stripped 7 bases from V and 6 bases from J, with 25 bases between. CDR3 DNA sequence: TGCAGCGCCTCCTGGGGGGCGGGAGTGGGGGGCAATGAGCAGTTCTTC. Encoded protein: CSASWGAGVGGNEQFF.

This chain joins TRBV29-1 and TRBJ1-2; 9 nucleotides agree with TRBD1. Germline CDR1 reads SQVTM; CDR2 reads ANQGSEA. V lost 6 bases, J lost 8 bases, and 4 bases stayed unmatched. This CDR3 comprises 11 residues. CDR3 sequence reads: CSVGTGRGYTF. The CDR3 DNA sequence: TGCAGCGTCGGGACAGGGAGAGGCTACACCTTC.

The sample holds a few counts of this clone. The chain employs TRBV27 and TRBJ2-2, with 9 nucleotides matching TRBD1. V dropped 4 bases and J dropped 5; count of bases not matched to a gene: 5. This CDR3 contains 15 residues. Germline-derived CDR1 and CDR2 are MNHEY and SMNVEV (reference sequence). CDR3 region: CASSWTGAGTGELFF. The CDR3 nucleotides are TGTGCCAGCAGTTGGACAGGGGCAGGTACCGGGGAGCTGTTTTTT.

The chain employs TRBV28 and TRBJ2-7; D is uncertain. Germline V gene lookup returns CDR1 MDHEN and CDR2 SYDVKM. The CDR3 consists of 13 residues. The V gene lost 3 bases and the J gene lost 7 bases, with 13 bases spanning the gap. The CDR3 reads CASSLGLFGEQYF. CDR3 sequence (DNA): TGTGCCAGCAGTTTGGGCCTCTTTGGGGAGCAGTACTTC.

The V and J genes are TRBV6-5 and TRBJ2-1; perhaps TRBD2 as D (6 bases). Germline V gives CDR1 MNHEY, CDR2 SVGAGI. The germline V and J ends were trimmed by 2 bases and 10 bases, with 12 bases remaining between them. CDR3 length equals 13 residues. This chain's CDR3 is CASSYTFGREQFF. The CDR3 DNA reads TGTGCCAGCAGTTACACGTTTGGGAGGGAGCAGTTCTTC.

V is TRBV2 and J is TRBJ2-1; D is perhaps TRBD2 (7 bases). Deletions cut 7 bases from V and 10 bases from J, with 14 bases between. Germline lookup yields CDR1 SNHLY and CDR2 FYNNEI. This CDR3 has 12 residues. CDR3 residues: CASTGGAGEQFF. The CDR3 DNA sequence: TGTGCCAGCACGGGGGGCGCGGGGGAGCAGTTCTTC.

The chain has TRBV7-2 and TRBJ2-1; 8 bases are shared with TRBD2. Germline assignment: CDR1 SGHTA and CDR2 FQGNSA. The CDR3 is 15 amino acids. Trimming at V came to 5 bases and at J to 0 bases, leaving 3 bases not matched to a gene. CDR3 sequence (DNA): TGTGCCAGCAGCAAACTAGCGGCCTCCTACAATGAGCAGTTCTTC. It yields the protein CASSKLAASYNEQFF.

The genes are TRBV5-6 and TRBJ2-5; D is unclear. This CDR3 spans 13 amino acids. Germline CDR1 and CDR2: SGHDT and YYEEEE. The V end lost 4 bases, the J end lost 5 bases, and 12 bases lay between the germline ends. DNA of the CDR3: TGTGCCAGCAGCCTACTCCAATCGGAGACCCAGTACTTC. It codes for CASSLLQSETQYF.

The gene calls are TRBV5-1 and TRBJ2-5, with TRBD1 identical over 11 bases. CDR1 is SGHRS and CDR2 is YFSETQ in the germline V gene. The CDR3 extends over 15 amino acids. The trim removed 1 base at V and 5 bases at J, leaving 4 bases unmatched. In DNA form, the CDR3 reads TGCGCCAGCAGCTTGCGGACAGGGGGCCTTGAGACCCAGTACTTC. Translation gives CASSLRTGGLETQYF.

This clone has a handful of counts. V gene TRBV7-2 combines with J gene TRBJ1-2, with TRBD1 matching over 7 bases. Per the germline V gene, CDR1 is SGHTA and CDR2 is FQGNSA. CDR3 length equals 14 residues. Germline trimming cut 5 bases from V and 12 bases from J; bases unmatched to any gene: 15. The CDR3 sequence: CASSLVGIDRANTF. The CDR3 DNA reads TGTGCCAGCAGCCTAGTAGGGATCGACAGGGCGAACACCTTC.

V and J are TRBV30 and TRBJ1-4; weak D call: TRBD1 (5 bases). The CDR3 totals 14 residues. CDR1 is GTSNPN, CDR2 SVGIG, per germline (reference sequence). V lost 0 bases, J lost 7 bases, and 12 bases lay in between. The CDR3 spells CAWSVGGAGEKLFF. DNA for the CDR3: TGTGCCTGGAGTGTTGGAGGGGCGGGTGAAAAACTGTTTTTT.